One T cell receptor beta chain is described in this entry. Antigen unknown. The germline gives CDR1 ENHRY, CDR2 SYGVKD. The CDR3 consists of 14 residues. Trimming took 5 bases from V and 10 from J; bases not matched to a gene: 6. TCRdb reprocessed the reads with MiXCR, giving one entry per CDR3 protein. Of around 180,000 distinct CDR3 sequences listed, 28% are singletons. These data belong to a study of T cell repertoires in cytomegalovirus infection. Study context: The public TCR beta signatures pointed to both CMV infection and matching HLA type.

Broader study findings: In two of eight donors, the top clonotype was HLA-C-restricted CMV-specific. Of the TCR beta families, the public ones yielded a cumulative frequency that identified carriers of CMV plus the relevant HLA.

The chain uses TRBV10-3 and TRBJ1-6; 9 nucleotides align to TRBD1. The source material was PBMCs. This TCR was recovered from a human donor in good health (CMV status not recorded). Some clones in this sample may be carry-over from other donors' samples. CDR3 in DNA: TGTGCCATCAGTTCCACAGGGGGCGAATCACCCCTCCACTTT. This gives the protein CAISSTGGESPLHF.